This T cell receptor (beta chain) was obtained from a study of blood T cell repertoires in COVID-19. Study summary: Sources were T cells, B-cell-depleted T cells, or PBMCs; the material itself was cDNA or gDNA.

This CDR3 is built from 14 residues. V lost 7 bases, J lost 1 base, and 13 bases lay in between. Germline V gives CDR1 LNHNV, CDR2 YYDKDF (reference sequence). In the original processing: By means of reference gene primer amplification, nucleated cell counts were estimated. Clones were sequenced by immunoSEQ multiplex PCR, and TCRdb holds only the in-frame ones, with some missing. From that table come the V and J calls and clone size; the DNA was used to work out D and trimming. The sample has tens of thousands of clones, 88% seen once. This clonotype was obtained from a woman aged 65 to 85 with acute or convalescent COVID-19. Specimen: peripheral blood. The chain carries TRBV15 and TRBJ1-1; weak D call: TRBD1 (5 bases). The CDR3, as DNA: TGTGCCACCAAGGCCGGACACGGGAACACTGAAGCTTTCTTT. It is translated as CATKAGHGNTEAFF.